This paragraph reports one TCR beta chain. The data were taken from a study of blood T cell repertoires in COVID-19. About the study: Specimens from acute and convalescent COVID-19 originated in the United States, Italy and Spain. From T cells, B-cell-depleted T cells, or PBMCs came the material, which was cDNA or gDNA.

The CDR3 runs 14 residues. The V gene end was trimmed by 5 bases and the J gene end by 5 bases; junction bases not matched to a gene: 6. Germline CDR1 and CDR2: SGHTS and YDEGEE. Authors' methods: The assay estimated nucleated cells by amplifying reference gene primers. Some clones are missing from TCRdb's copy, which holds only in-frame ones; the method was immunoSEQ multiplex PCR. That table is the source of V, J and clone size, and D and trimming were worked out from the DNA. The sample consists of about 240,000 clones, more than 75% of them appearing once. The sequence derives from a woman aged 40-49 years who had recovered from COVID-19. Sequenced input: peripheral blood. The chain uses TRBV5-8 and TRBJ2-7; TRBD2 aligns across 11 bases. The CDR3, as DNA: TGTGCCAGCAGTCAACTAGCGGGGGTCCACGAGCAGTACTTC. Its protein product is CASSQLAGVHEQYF.